This is a list of T cell receptor beta chains from one sample in a study of radiation and T cells in renal cell carcinoma. Some clones are missing from TCRdb's copy, which holds only in-frame ones; the method was immunoSEQ multiplex PCR. The sample records some 140,000 clones, about 88% being singletons. The material sequenced was blood, taken from a patient whose treatment included radiotherapy and nephrectomy. These receptors were collected from a woman in her 50s with renal cell carcinoma. CDR3s include the opening cysteine and the closing phenylalanine or tryptophan. The D gene is left open where the match is weak. Clone size appears in some rows only: once, few, many, or a class for an expanded clone.

d_call: NA; v_call: TRBV4-2; j_call: TRBJ1-5; clone_size: NA; cdr3_aa: CASSQDGSQPQHF; cdr3_nt: TGTGCCAGCAGCCAAGACGGGTCTCAGCCCCAGCATTTT
d_call: TRBD2; v_call: TRBV10-2; j_call: TRBJ2-1; clone_size: NA; cdr3_aa: CASSERGGRAAHEQFF; cdr3_nt: TGCGCCAGCAGTGAGCGAGGCGGGAGGGCCGCACATGAGCAGTTCTTC
d_call: NA; v_call: TRBV21-1; j_call: TRBJ1-6; clone_size: NA; cdr3_aa: CASALRSTCDNSPLHF; cdr3_nt: TGTGCCAGCGCCCTGAGGAGTACTTGCGATAATTCACCCCTCCACTTT
d_call: NA; v_call: TRBV2; j_call: TRBJ2-7; clone_size: NA; cdr3_aa: CASALKLGKNEQYF; cdr3_nt: TGTGCCAGCGCCCTTAAGTTGGGGAAAAACGAGCAGTACTTC
d_call: TRBD1; v_call: TRBV5-4; j_call: TRBJ1-2; clone_size: once; cdr3_aa: CASSLGQGNGYTF; cdr3_nt: TGTGCCAGCAGTTTGGGACAGGGGAATGGCTACACCTTC
d_call: NA; v_call: TRBV6-5; j_call: TRBJ2-7; clone_size: NA; cdr3_aa: CASSKTWVSDYEQYF; cdr3_nt: TGTGCCAGCAGTAAGACCTGGGTATCGGACTACGAGCAGTACTTC
d_call: NA; v_call: TRBV25-1; j_call: TRBJ1-6; clone_size: once; cdr3_aa: CASSGMSGAPYNSPLHF; cdr3_nt: TGTGCCAGCAGTGGGATGTCGGGGGCCCCCTATAATTCACCCCTCCACTTT
d_call: NA; v_call: TRBV5-1; j_call: TRBJ1-1; clone_size: once; cdr3_aa: CASSLDGGNTEAFF; cdr3_nt: TGCGCCAGCAGCTTGGATGGGGGGAACACTGAAGCTTTCTTT
d_call: NA; v_call: TRBV19; j_call: TRBJ2-1; clone_size: NA; cdr3_aa: CASSIDWSQINEQFF; cdr3_nt: TGTGCCAGTAGTATAGATTGGAGCCAGATCAATGAGCAGTTCTTC
d_call: TRBD2; v_call: TRBV10-3; j_call: TRBJ2-3; clone_size: NA; cdr3_aa: CAISVASGGSTDTQYF; cdr3_nt: TGTGCCATCAGCGTCGCTAGCGGGGGTAGCACAGATACGCAGTATTTT
d_call: TRBD1; v_call: TRBV2; j_call: TRBJ2-4; clone_size: NA; cdr3_aa: CASRERQGEKYF; cdr3_nt: TGTGCCAGCAGGGAAAGACAGGGTGAGAAGTACTTC
d_call: TRBD1; v_call: TRBV11-2; j_call: TRBJ1-2; clone_size: NA; cdr3_aa: CASSSTGASYGYTF; cdr3_nt: TGTGCCAGCAGCTCTACAGGGGCGTCATATGGCTACACCTTC
d_call: NA; v_call: TRBV18; j_call: TRBJ2-1; clone_size: NA; cdr3_aa: CASSPPRGAGSYNEQFF; cdr3_nt: TGTGCCAGCTCACCACCGCGCGGGGCCGGGTCCTACAATGAGCAGTTCTTC
d_call: NA; v_call: TRBV6-5; j_call: TRBJ1-1; clone_size: once; cdr3_aa: CASRTDLGTEAFF; cdr3_nt: TGTGCCAGCAGAACGGACCTGGGGACTGAAGCTTTCTTT
d_call: NA; v_call: TRBV6-6; j_call: TRBJ1-1; clone_size: NA; cdr3_aa: CASSYPLTANTEAFF; cdr3_nt: TGTGCCAGCAGTTACCCGTTAACGGCGAACACTGAAGCTTTCTTT
d_call: TRBD2; v_call: TRBV7-9; j_call: TRBJ2-1; clone_size: once; cdr3_aa: CASSLLAGGQYNEQFF; cdr3_nt: TGTGCCAGCAGCTTACTAGCGGGGGGGCAATACAATGAGCAGTTCTTC
d_call: TRBD1; v_call: TRBV7-8; j_call: TRBJ2-7; clone_size: NA; cdr3_aa: CASSTASGQHYF; cdr3_nt: TGTGCCAGCAGCACAGCTTCGGGACAGCACTACTTC
d_call: TRBD1; v_call: TRBV25-1; j_call: TRBJ1-1; clone_size: NA; cdr3_aa: CASNRQGSTEAFF; cdr3_nt: TGTGCCAGCAATCGACAGGGAAGCACTGAAGCTTTCTTT
d_call: NA; v_call: TRBV19; j_call: TRBJ1-2; clone_size: NA; cdr3_aa: CASSILGEFVYGYTF; cdr3_nt: TGTGCCAGTAGTATTCTCGGTGAATTCGTCTATGGCTACACCTTC
d_call: NA; v_call: TRBV5-1; j_call: TRBJ2-5; clone_size: once; cdr3_aa: CASVETGRPEETQYF; cdr3_nt: TGCGCCAGCGTAGAGACAGGCCGGCCGGAGGAGACCCAGTACTTC
d_call: NA; v_call: TRBV13; j_call: TRBJ2-1; clone_size: NA; cdr3_aa: CASSHTSYNEQFF; cdr3_nt: TGTGCCAGCAGCCATACTAGCTACAATGAGCAGTTCTTC
d_call: TRBD2; v_call: TRBV5-4; j_call: TRBJ2-1; clone_size: NA; cdr3_aa: CASSLAPTSPPYNEQFF; cdr3_nt: TGTGCCAGCAGCTTGGCCCCGACTAGCCCGCCCTACAATGAGCAGTTCTTC
d_call: NA; v_call: TRBV6-5; j_call: TRBJ2-2; clone_size: NA; cdr3_aa: CASSFRGGTGELFF; cdr3_nt: TGTGCCAGCAGTTTCCGAGGGGGCACCGGGGAGCTGTTTTTT
d_call: NA; v_call: TRBV5-1; j_call: TRBJ1-6; clone_size: NA; cdr3_aa: CASSLAGSGWNSPLHF; cdr3_nt: TGCGCCAGCAGCTTGGCCGGGTCGGGGTGGAATTCACCCCTCCACTTT
d_call: TRBD2; v_call: TRBV4-1; j_call: TRBJ2-3; clone_size: NA; cdr3_aa: CASSRSRPSGGAGRIDTQYF; cdr3_nt: TGCGCCAGCAGCCGGTCCCGCCCGAGCGGGGGGGCCGGTCGGATAGATACGCAGTATTTT
d_call: NA; v_call: TRBV19; j_call: TRBJ1-2; clone_size: NA; cdr3_aa: CASSIETGVTLRRGYTF; cdr3_nt: TGTGCCAGTAGTATAGAGACAGGTGTTACTCTTAGGCGAGGCTACACCTTC
d_call: NA; v_call: TRBV20-1; j_call: TRBJ1-2; clone_size: once; cdr3_aa: CSARDGGVGTF; cdr3_nt: TGCAGTGCTAGAGATGGGGGAGTGGGCACCTTC
d_call: NA; v_call: TRBV29-1; j_call: TRBJ2-7; clone_size: NA; cdr3_aa: CSVRDSTHEQYF; cdr3_nt: TGCAGCGTCCGTGACAGTACCCACGAGCAGTACTTC
d_call: NA; v_call: TRBV30; j_call: TRBJ2-5; clone_size: NA; cdr3_aa: CAWSLGRGKTQYF; cdr3_nt: TGTGCCTGGAGCTTGGGCAGGGGAAAGACCCAGTACTTC
d_call: NA; v_call: TRBV18; j_call: TRBJ1-1; clone_size: NA; cdr3_aa: CASSPGQSNTEAFF; cdr3_nt: TGTGCCAGCTCCCCGGGACAATCGAACACTGAAGCTTTCTTT
d_call: NA; v_call: TRBV6-5; j_call: TRBJ1-2; clone_size: once; cdr3_aa: CASSYLSGTPYGYTF; cdr3_nt: TGTGCCAGCAGTTACCTCTCGGGGACCCCCTATGGCTACACCTTC
d_call: NA; v_call: TRBV9; j_call: TRBJ2-1; clone_size: NA; cdr3_aa: CASSPQTWGPGNEQFF; cdr3_nt: TGTGCCAGCAGCCCGCAGACCTGGGGGCCTGGGAATGAGCAGTTCTTC
d_call: NA; v_call: TRBV7-8; j_call: TRBJ1-6; clone_size: NA; cdr3_aa: CASSPQTDGSPLHF; cdr3_nt: TGTGCCAGCAGTCCCCAGACAGATGGTTCACCCCTCCACTTT
d_call: NA; v_call: TRBV18; j_call: TRBJ1-6; clone_size: few; cdr3_aa: CASSPRSSSYNSPLHF; cdr3_nt: TGTGCCAGCTCACCAAGGTCATCCTCCTATAATTCACCCCTCCACTTT
d_call: NA; v_call: TRBV5-4; j_call: TRBJ2-1; clone_size: NA; cdr3_aa: CASSLGLDHYNEQFF; cdr3_nt: TGTGCCAGCAGCTTGGGGCTAGACCACTACAATGAGCAGTTCTTC
d_call: NA; v_call: TRBV2; j_call: TRBJ2-2; clone_size: NA; cdr3_aa: CASSPGHWNTGELFF; cdr3_nt: TGTGCCAGCAGCCCGGGACACTGGAACACCGGGGAGCTGTTTTTT
d_call: NA; v_call: TRBV2; j_call: TRBJ2-1; clone_size: NA; cdr3_aa: CASSADGGSYNEQFF; cdr3_nt: TGTGCCAGCAGTGCCGACGGGGGCTCCTACAATGAGCAGTTCTTC
d_call: TRBD2; v_call: TRBV7-8; j_call: TRBJ2-5; clone_size: NA; cdr3_aa: CASRTTSGGSRETQYF; cdr3_nt: TGTGCCAGCAGGACGACTAGCGGGGGCTCCAGAGAGACCCAGTACTTC
d_call: NA; v_call: TRBV4-1; j_call: TRBJ1-5; clone_size: once; cdr3_aa: CASSPGRENQPQHF; cdr3_nt: TGCGCCAGCAGCCCTGGACGGGAAAATCAGCCCCAGCATTTT
d_call: NA; v_call: TRBV5-4; j_call: TRBJ1-2; clone_size: NA; cdr3_aa: CASSLIRQGGGYTF; cdr3_nt: TGTGCCAGCAGCTTGATTCGGCAGGGTGGTGGCTACACCTTC
d_call: NA; v_call: TRBV5-5; j_call: TRBJ1-4; clone_size: NA; cdr3_aa: CASSLGLNEKLFF; cdr3_nt: TGTGCCAGCAGCTTGGGTTTAAATGAAAAACTGTTTTTT
d_call: NA; v_call: TRBV7-9; j_call: TRBJ2-1; clone_size: NA; cdr3_aa: CASSRKGSNNEQFF; cdr3_nt: TGTGCCAGCAGTCGGAAGGGGTCAAACAATGAGCAGTTCTTC
d_call: NA; v_call: TRBV11-3; j_call: TRBJ1-1; clone_size: NA; cdr3_aa: CASSLGGADTEAFF; cdr3_nt: TGTGCCAGCAGCTTAGGGGGGGCGGACACTGAAGCTTTCTTT
d_call: TRBD2; v_call: TRBV9; j_call: TRBJ2-5; clone_size: NA; cdr3_aa: CASSVATTSGGLETQYF; cdr3_nt: TGTGCCAGCAGCGTAGCTACGACTAGCGGGGGCCTAGAGACCCAGTACTTC
d_call: NA; v_call: TRBV30; j_call: TRBJ2-7; clone_size: NA; cdr3_aa: CAWSPGTSYEQYF; cdr3_nt: TGTGCCTGGAGTCCTGGGACATCCTACGAGCAGTACTTC
d_call: NA; v_call: TRBV7-9; j_call: TRBJ1-4; clone_size: NA; cdr3_aa: CASSLVQGVVANEKLFF; cdr3_nt: TGTGCCAGCAGCTTAGTCCAAGGGGTCGTTGCTAATGAAAAACTGTTTTTT
d_call: TRBD1; v_call: TRBV15; j_call: TRBJ1-4; clone_size: NA; cdr3_aa: CATSRQTGGVEKLFF; cdr3_nt: TGTGCCACCAGCAGGCAGACAGGGGGCGTTGAAAAACTGTTTTTT
d_call: NA; v_call: TRBV7-3; j_call: TRBJ1-1; clone_size: NA; cdr3_aa: CASSPGTAGGGAFF; cdr3_nt: TGTGCCAGCAGCCCCGGGACCGCTGGAGGTGGAGCTTTCTTT
d_call: NA; v_call: TRBV18; j_call: TRBJ1-1; clone_size: NA; cdr3_aa: CASSPQGSYTEAFF; cdr3_nt: TGTGCCAGCTCACCCCAGGGGAGCTACACTGAAGCTTTCTTT
d_call: TRBD2; v_call: TRBV15; j_call: TRBJ2-5; clone_size: NA; cdr3_aa: CATSGRFSGGAGETQYF; cdr3_nt: TGTGCCACCAGCGGCCGGTTTAGCGGGGGGGCGGGAGAGACCCAGTACTTC
d_call: NA; v_call: TRBV4-1; j_call: TRBJ2-7; clone_size: NA; cdr3_aa: CASSQGLGSYEQYF; cdr3_nt: TGCGCCAGCAGCCAAGGGTTGGGAAGCTACGAGCAGTACTTC
d_call: TRBD1; v_call: TRBV18; j_call: TRBJ1-1; clone_size: NA; cdr3_aa: CASSPVRGPITEAFF; cdr3_nt: TGTGCCAGCTCACCAGTTAGGGGGCCGATTACTGAAGCTTTCTTT
d_call: TRBD1; v_call: TRBV29-1; j_call: TRBJ2-5; clone_size: NA; cdr3_aa: CSVHRWTGLQETQYF; cdr3_nt: TGCAGCGTTCACCGATGGACAGGCCTACAAGAGACCCAGTACTTC
d_call: NA; v_call: TRBV10-3; j_call: TRBJ2-7; clone_size: NA; cdr3_aa: CAISDLHEQYF; cdr3_nt: TGTGCCATCAGTGACCTTCACGAGCAGTACTTC
d_call: TRBD2; v_call: TRBV5-1; j_call: TRBJ2-7; clone_size: NA; cdr3_aa: CASSRTSGGANLVYEQYF; cdr3_nt: TGCGCCAGCAGCCGGACTAGCGGGGGGGCCAATTTAGTCTACGAGCAGTACTTC
d_call: NA; v_call: TRBV4-1; j_call: TRBJ2-5; clone_size: once; cdr3_aa: CASSLFVIVAGETQYF; cdr3_nt: TGCGCCAGCAGCCTCTTCGTAATAGTGGCGGGGGAGACCCAGTACTTC
d_call: NA; v_call: TRBV18; j_call: TRBJ1-6; clone_size: NA; cdr3_aa: CASSGGTANNSPLHF; cdr3_nt: TGTGCCAGCTCGGGAGGGACGGCTAATAATTCACCCCTCCACTTT